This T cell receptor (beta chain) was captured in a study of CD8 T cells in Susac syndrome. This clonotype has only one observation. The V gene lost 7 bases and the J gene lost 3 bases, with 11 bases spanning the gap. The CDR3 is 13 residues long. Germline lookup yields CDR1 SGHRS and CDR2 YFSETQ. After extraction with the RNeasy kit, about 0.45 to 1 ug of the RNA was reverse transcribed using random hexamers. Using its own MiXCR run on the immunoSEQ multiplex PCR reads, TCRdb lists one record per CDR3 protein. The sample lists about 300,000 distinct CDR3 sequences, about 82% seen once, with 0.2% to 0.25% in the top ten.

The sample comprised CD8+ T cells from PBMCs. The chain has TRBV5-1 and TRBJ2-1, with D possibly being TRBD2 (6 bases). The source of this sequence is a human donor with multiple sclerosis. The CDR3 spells CASGGLNYNEQFF. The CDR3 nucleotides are TGCGCCAGCGGGGGACTGAACTACAATGAGCAGTTCTTC.